The rows below give T cell receptor beta chains drawn from one sample of a study of identical twins. TCRdb independently ran MiXCR on the 5' RACE reads; one entry per CDR3 protein. Here the sample spans under 500,000 distinct CDR3 sequences, 14% being singletons. These sequences were also reported in another study, on yellow fever vaccine responses in identical twins.

The sample taken for sequencing was CD4+ T cells sorted from blood. Receptors were obtained from a woman between 18 and 29 years old in good health. Both conserved end residues are part of each CDR3. The D gene is left open where the match is weak. Clone sizes are given selectively: once, few, many, or a class where the clone is expanded.

D gene: TRBD2; J gene: TRBJ2-7; clone size: NA; V gene: TRBV5-1; CDR3 protein: CASSVAAGGLLPLGEQYF; CDR3 DNA: TGCGCCAGCAGCGTAGCAGCGGGAGGCCTTCTTCCTTTGGGCGAGCAGTACTTC
D gene: NA; J gene: TRBJ2-7; clone size: few; V gene: TRBV11-1; CDR3 protein: CASRQRRDTYEQYF; CDR3 DNA: TGTGCCAGCAGGCAAAGGAGGGACACATACGAGCAGTACTTC
D gene: TRBD1; J gene: TRBJ1-2; clone size: few; V gene: TRBV12-3/TRBV12-4; CDR3 protein: CASRLGQGGYGYTF; CDR3 DNA: TGTGCCAGCAGGCTAGGACAGGGTGGCTATGGCTACACCTTC
D gene: NA; J gene: TRBJ2-1; clone size: few; V gene: TRBV7-6; CDR3 protein: CASSLIPPWSSYNEQFF; CDR3 DNA: TGTGCCAGCAGCTTAATACCCCCCTGGAGCTCCTACAATGAGCAGTTCTTC
D gene: TRBD1; J gene: TRBJ2-5; clone size: few; V gene: TRBV5-1; CDR3 protein: CASRPWTGGVGETQYF; CDR3 DNA: TGCGCCAGCAGACCCTGGACAGGGGGCGTGGGAGAGACCCAGTACTTC
D gene: NA; J gene: TRBJ2-1; clone size: few; V gene: TRBV6-2/TRBV6-3; CDR3 protein: CASSTSTGEQFF; CDR3 DNA: TGTGCCAGCAGCACCTCGACTGGTGAGCAGTTCTTC
D gene: NA; J gene: TRBJ2-5; clone size: NA; V gene: TRBV14; CDR3 protein: CASSQNIEETQYF; CDR3 DNA: TGTGCCAGCAGCCAAAACATAGAGGAGACCCAGTACTTC
D gene: TRBD1; J gene: TRBJ2-6; clone size: NA; V gene: TRBV11-2; CDR3 protein: CASSLDVRGPGANVLTF; CDR3 DNA: TGTGCCAGCAGCTTAGATGTCAGGGGGCCTGGGGCCAACGTCCTGACTTTC
D gene: NA; J gene: TRBJ2-1; clone size: many; V gene: TRBV11-2; CDR3 protein: CASSFPRKENNEQFF; CDR3 DNA: TGTGCCAGCAGCTTCCCGAGAAAAGAAAACAATGAGCAGTTCTTC
D gene: NA; J gene: TRBJ2-2; clone size: few; V gene: TRBV7-3; CDR3 protein: CASRISLITGELFF; CDR3 DNA: TGTGCCAGCAGGATCTCCCTGATAACCGGGGAGCTGTTTTTT
D gene: NA; J gene: TRBJ1-1; clone size: NA; V gene: TRBV29-1; CDR3 protein: CSAGVGKLNTEAFF; CDR3 DNA: TGCAGCGCTGGCGTAGGGAAACTGAACACTGAAGCTTTCTTT
D gene: TRBD1; J gene: TRBJ2-3; clone size: NA; V gene: TRBV3-1; CDR3 protein: CASSLSTGGPTDTQYF; CDR3 DNA: TGTGCCAGCAGCCTGAGCACAGGGGGACCCACAGATACGCAGTATTTT
D gene: TRBD1; J gene: TRBJ1-2; clone size: many; V gene: TRBV6-5; CDR3 protein: CASSYTPGQPYGYTF; CDR3 DNA: TGTGCCAGCAGTTATACCCCGGGACAGCCCTATGGCTACACCTTC
D gene: TRBD2; J gene: TRBJ2-1; clone size: many; V gene: TRBV5-1; CDR3 protein: CASAGGRGNEQFF; CDR3 DNA: TGCGCCAGCGCGGGGGGTCGAGGAAATGAGCAGTTCTTC
D gene: NA; J gene: TRBJ2-1; clone size: NA; V gene: TRBV6-4; CDR3 protein: CASSGGPYNEQFF; CDR3 DNA: TGTGCCAGCAGCGGGGGACCGTACAATGAGCAGTTCTTC
D gene: NA; J gene: TRBJ2-1; clone size: few; V gene: TRBV18; CDR3 protein: CASSTPHGDEQFF; CDR3 DNA: TGTGCCAGCTCCACTCCCCACGGAGATGAGCAGTTCTTC
D gene: TRBD2; J gene: TRBJ2-1; clone size: few; V gene: TRBV13; CDR3 protein: CASSYGTSGSRAYNEQFF; CDR3 DNA: TGTGCCAGCAGCTACGGGACTAGCGGGAGCAGGGCCTACAATGAGCAGTTCTTC
D gene: TRBD2; J gene: TRBJ2-3; clone size: few; V gene: TRBV9; CDR3 protein: CASSETSGATDTQYF; CDR3 DNA: TGTGCCAGCAGCGAAACTAGCGGGGCCACAGATACGCAGTATTTT
D gene: TRBD1; J gene: TRBJ2-3; clone size: many; V gene: TRBV7-2; CDR3 protein: CASSLRTGTDTQYF; CDR3 DNA: TGTGCCAGCAGCTTACGGACAGGAACAGATACGCAGTATTTT
D gene: NA; J gene: TRBJ2-1; clone size: NA; V gene: TRBV10-3; CDR3 protein: CAISVLPTEQFF; CDR3 DNA: TGTGCCATCAGCGTCCTCCCGACCGAGCAGTTCTTC
D gene: NA; J gene: TRBJ2-7; clone size: NA; V gene: TRBV5-5; CDR3 protein: CARSPGHLCYEQYF; CDR3 DNA: TGTGCCAGGAGCCCCGGACACCTCTGCTACGAGCAGTACTTC
D gene: NA; J gene: TRBJ1-1; clone size: NA; V gene: TRBV9; CDR3 protein: CASSGDRNRGNTEAFF; CDR3 DNA: TGTGCCAGCAGCGGAGACAGGAACCGAGGTAACACTGAAGCTTTCTTT